What follows are 23 T cell receptor beta chains derived from one specimen sequenced in a study of blood T cell repertoires in COVID-19. The data were produced by immunoSEQ multiplex PCR, yet TCRdb's version contains in-frame clones alone and is incomplete. Of about 250,000 clones listed, about 82% were seen once; the top ten hold 6% to 7%. Material: peripheral blood. The receptor source for this set is a woman aged 55 to 70 with active or convalescent COVID-19.

The rearrangement joins TRBV5-1 to TRBJ1-1; D uncertain. The CDR3 has 15 amino acids. Trimming removed 4 bases from V and 4 bases from J, with 17 bases in between. Looked up from germline, CDR1 is SGHRS and CDR2 is YFSETQ. The chain's CDR3 is CASSGRTETGTEAFF. The CDR3 DNA reads TGCGCCAGCAGCGGGCGGACTGAAACGGGCACTGAAGCTTTCTTT.

This clone is a singleton in its sample. This chain uses TRBV7-2 with TRBJ1-3; 8 nucleotides agree with TRBD1. The V and J ends lost 5 bases and 4 bases, in that order; junction bases with no gene match: 4. The germline gives CDR1 SGHTA, CDR2 FQGNSA. The CDR3 length is 14 residues. CDR3 coding DNA: TGTGCCAGCAGCCCACAGGGGGGCGGAAACACCATATATTTT. Translated: CASSPQGGGNTIYF. The variable domain in full, completed from reference TRBV7-2 and TRBJ1-3, reads GAGVSQSPSNKVTEKGKDVELRCDPISGHTALYWYRQSLGQGLEFLIYFQGNSAPDKSGLPSDRFSAERTGGSVSTLTIQRTQQEDSAVYLCASSPQGGGNTIYFGEGSWLTVV.

V and J are TRBV27 and TRBJ2-1; maybe TRBD2 (6 bases). V was pared by 6 bases and J by 8 bases, with 20 bases between. CDR3 length: 15 amino acids. Germline-derived CDR1 and CDR2 are MNHEY and SMNVEV (reference sequence). The CDR3 sequence is CASRGRREWRHEQFF. The DNA of the CDR3 is TGTGCCAGCAGGGGAAGGCGGGAATGGCGCCATGAGCAGTTCTTC.

The V and J genes are TRBV3-1 (or the pseudogene TRBV3-2) and TRBJ2-7; the match to TRBD2 covers 11 bases. The CDR3 spans 21 residues. Germline lookup yields CDR1 LGHDT and CDR2 YNNKEL (reference sequence). V shed 3 bases and J 4 bases; nucleotides not matched to a gene: 23. The CDR3 DNA is TGTGCCAGCAGCCACTCCGGGACGGGACTAGCGGCCCCCAGGGCCGTGTACGAGCAGTACTTC. It codes for CASSHSGTGLAAPRAVYEQYF.

This clone was detected only once. The genes are TRBV5-1 and TRBJ1-2; D call uncertain. Germline CDR1 reads SGHRS; CDR2 reads YFSETQ. V was cut by 4 bases and J by 1 base, with 11 bases left in between. The CDR3 runs 14 residues. In DNA form, the CDR3 reads TGCGCCAGCAGCCTAGAGGGCAGTAACTATGGCTACACCTTC. It yields the protein CASSLEGSNYGYTF.

The V call is TRBV3-1 (or the pseudogene TRBV3-2), the J call TRBJ2-2, with D perhaps matching TRBD1 (5 bases). The CDR3 covers 14 residues. Germline V lookup: CDR1 LGHDT, CDR2 YNNKEL (reference sequence). V was shortened by 1 base and J by 6 bases, with 9 bases between the two germline ends. The chain's CDR3 is CASSQGGAAGELFF. The CDR3 DNA reads TGTGCCAGCAGCCAAGGTGGGGCAGCCGGGGAGCTGTTTTTT.

Only a few counts were recorded for this clone. The chain links TRBV7-9 to TRBJ1-4; D might be TRBD1 (5 bases). V lost 6 bases and J lost 7, with 21 bases in between. The germline V gene has CDR1 SEHNR and CDR2 FQNEAQ (reference sequence). The CDR3 loop spans 16 amino acids. The DNA for the CDR3 is TGTGCCAGCAGTTCTCGACAGAACCAAGTAGGTGAAAAACTGTTTTTT. It yields the protein CASSSRQNQVGEKLFF.

This rearrangement joins TRBV7-6 to TRBJ2-1; 10 bases are shared with TRBD2. The ends lost 7 bases at V and 6 bases at J; junction bases unmatched: 9. Germline CDR1 reads SGHVS; CDR2 reads FNYEAQ. The CDR3 has 15 amino acids. Here the CDR3 reads CASTFPAGGGNEQFF. CDR3 DNA: TGTGCCAGCACCTTCCCAGCGGGAGGGGGCAATGAGCAGTTCTTC.

The chain couples TRBV7-2 to TRBJ2-2, with 13 bases identical to TRBD2. Germline-derived CDR1 and CDR2 are SGHTA and FQGNSA. This CDR3 is 16 amino acids long. With 5 bases clipped from V and 5 bases from J, the junction kept 5 bases outside the gene matches. The CDR3 reads CASSLRLAGGTGELFF. In DNA form, the CDR3 reads TGTGCCAGCAGCCTACGACTAGCGGGAGGAACCGGGGAGCTGTTTTTT.

The genes are TRBV2 and TRBJ2-1, with 16 bases fitting TRBD2. This CDR3 comprises 20 residues. Germline V gene lookup returns CDR1 SNHLY and CDR2 FYNNEI. The ends lost 4 bases at V and 0 bases at J; junction bases unmatched: 9. DNA for the CDR3: TGTGCCAGCAGTGTGCCAGGGACTAGCGGGGGGGACAGCTCCTACAATGAGCAGTTCTTC. It encodes CASSVPGTSGGDSSYNEQFF.

This clone was found once. The V call is TRBV5-1, the J call TRBJ1-1; D is ambiguous. Germline-derived CDR1 and CDR2 are SGHRS and YFSETQ. Trimming cost V 0 bases and J 0 bases, with 15 bases left between them. CDR3 length: 17 amino acids. The DNA of the CDR3 is TGCGCCAGCAGCTTGGGAGTATCGGAACAGATGAACACTGAAGCTTTCTTT. Translating it yields CASSLGVSEQMNTEAFF.

This clone was picked up one time. The V call is TRBV30, the J call TRBJ2-2; a weak D match, TRBD2 (5 bases). V dropped 4 bases and J dropped 1 base, with 10 bases sitting between them. Germline V gene data show CDR1 as GTSNPN and CDR2 as SVGIG (reference sequence). This CDR3 contains 14 residues. The CDR3 region is CAWTWGVNTGELFF. CDR3 nucleotides: TGTGCCTGGACGTGGGGAGTGAACACCGGGGAGCTGTTTTTT. The entire variable domain, with the rest obtained from reference TRBV30 and TRBJ2-2, is as follows: SQTIHQWPATLVQPVGSPLSLECTVEGTSNPNLYWYRQAAGRGLQLLFYSVGIGQISSEVPQNLSASRPQDRQFILSSKKLLLSDSGFYLCAWTWGVNTGELFFGEGSRLTVL.

This chain uses TRBV7-9 with TRBJ1-2; 8 nucleotides agree with TRBD1. V lost 5 bases and J lost 0; bases outside the gene matches: 5. Germline V gives CDR1 SEHNR, CDR2 FQNEAQ (reference sequence). This CDR3 comprises 15 residues. The CDR3 reads CASSPTGAANYGYTF. The CDR3 DNA is TGTGCCAGCAGCCCGACAGGGGCTGCTAACTATGGCTACACCTTC.

V and J are TRBV7-2 and TRBJ1-1, with D unclear. V was clipped by 1 base and J by 11 bases, with 11 bases between them. The CDR3 contains 12 residues. Looked up from germline, CDR1 is SGHTA and CDR2 is FQGNSA. CDR3 protein: CASSLVSGSAFF. DNA for the CDR3: TGTGCCAGCAGCTTAGTCTCTGGGAGTGCTTTCTTT.

This CDR3 reads CASSPGHPLGSYNEQFF. The CDR3 DNA reads as TGTGCCAGTTCCCCGGGACACCCTTTAGGCTCCTACAATGAGCAGTTCTTC. The chain combines TRBV5-4 with TRBJ2-1; the D gene is possibly TRBD1 (6 bases). V was pared by 8 bases and J by 0 bases, with 21 bases between. Per the germline V gene, CDR1 is SGHNT and CDR2 is YYREEE (reference sequence). The CDR3 is 17 amino acids.

In this sample, this clone turned up a few times. The chain combines TRBV25-1 with TRBJ2-2; perhaps TRBD1 as D (6 bases). This CDR3 comprises 15 residues. V was shortened by 2 bases and J by 5 bases, with 12 bases between the two germline ends. Per germline, CDR1 MGHDK and CDR2 SYGVNS. The CDR3 DNA reads as TGTGCCAGCAGTGAAAGGGGCAGGGGAACCGGGGAGCTGTTTTTT. The encoded protein is CASSERGRGTGELFF. The full variable domain, completed using reference TRBV25-1 and TRBJ2-2, is EADIYQTPRYLVIGTGKKITLECSQTMGHDKMYWYQQDPGMELHLIHYSYGVNSTEKGDLSSESTVSRIRTEHFPLTLESARPSHTSQYLCASSERGRGTGELFFGEGSRLTVL.

About this clone: This sample also contains other DNA sequences that code for the same CDR3. The rearrangement uses TRBV19 and TRBJ2-1, with 9 nucleotides matching TRBD2. Germline CDR1 reads LNHDA; CDR2 reads SQIVND (reference sequence). The V segment lost 1 base and the J segment 3 bases; nucleotides outside the gene matches: 1. The CDR3 length is 15 residues. This CDR3 is CASSIGLADYNEQFF. CDR3 DNA: TGTGCCAGTAGTATAGGACTAGCGGACTACAATGAGCAGTTCTTC.

This rearrangement joins TRBV28 to TRBJ1-1; D not certain. Germline V gene sequence: CDR1 MDHEN, CDR2 SYDVKM. Trimming removed 5 bases at V and 2 bases at J, with 6 bases between. CDR3 length: 12 amino acids. In nucleotides, the CDR3 is TGTGCCAGCAGTCCCGTTAACACTGAAGCTTTCTTT. Translating it yields CASSPVNTEAFF. The variable domain in full, with the rest retrieved from reference TRBV28 and TRBJ1-1, is DVKVTQSSRYLVKRTGEKVFLECVQDMDHENMFWYRQDPGLGLRLIYFSYDVKMKEKGDIPEGYSVSREKKERFSLILESASTNQTSMYLCASSPVNTEAFFGQGTRLTVV.

This sequence joins TRBV4-2 and TRBJ2-7, with D possibly matching TRBD2 (6 bases). The length of the CDR3 is 17 residues. V was pared by 0 bases and J by 3 bases, with 18 bases between. Per the germline V gene, CDR1 is LGHNA and CDR2 is YNFKEQ. CDR3 loop: CASSQDPPGSEYYEQYF. The CDR3, as DNA: TGTGCCAGCAGCCAAGATCCCCCCGGGAGCGAATACTACGAGCAGTACTTC.

This chain joins TRBV27 and TRBJ1-2; 8 bases match TRBD1. Germline CDR1 MNHEY, CDR2 SMNVEV (reference sequence). The CDR3 covers 15 residues. V lost 0 bases, J lost 2 bases, and 2 bases stayed unmatched. DNA for the CDR3: TGTGCCAGCAGTTTATCCCGGACAGGGAACTATGGCTACACCTTC. This codes for CASSLSRTGNYGYTF.

The rearrangement joins TRBV3-1 (or the pseudogene TRBV3-2) to TRBJ2-7, with 11 nucleotides matching TRBD2. The CDR3 length is 16 residues. V lost 2 bases to trimming and J lost 4 bases; unmatched junction nucleotides: 7. Germline assignment: CDR1 LGHDT and CDR2 YNNKEL (reference sequence). The CDR3 DNA sequence: TGTGCCAGCAGCCAATCCCGACTAGCGGGACCATACGAGCAGTACTTC. Translated: CASSQSRLAGPYEQYF.

The count of this clone is one. The rearrangement links TRBV18 to TRBJ2-2; TRBD2 matches 9 bases. Germline V gene lookup returns CDR1 KGHSH and CDR2 LQKENI. With 6 bases clipped from V and 1 base from J, the junction kept 6 bases outside the gene matches. The CDR3 totals 16 residues. The CDR3 spells CASSPTAGGNTGELFF. CDR3 coding DNA: TGTGCCAGCTCCCCCACAGCGGGGGGGAACACCGGGGAGCTGTTTTTT.

V and J are TRBV2 and TRBJ2-3; 10 nucleotides match TRBD1. J lost 1 base, V lost 8 bases, and 6 bases had no gene match. The CDR3 spans 15 residues. Per the germline V gene, CDR1 is SNHLY and CDR2 is FYNNEI. The CDR3 nucleotides are TGTGCCAGCGGATTGACAGGGGGCGGCACAGATACGCAGTATTTT. This gives the protein CASGLTGGGTDTQYF.